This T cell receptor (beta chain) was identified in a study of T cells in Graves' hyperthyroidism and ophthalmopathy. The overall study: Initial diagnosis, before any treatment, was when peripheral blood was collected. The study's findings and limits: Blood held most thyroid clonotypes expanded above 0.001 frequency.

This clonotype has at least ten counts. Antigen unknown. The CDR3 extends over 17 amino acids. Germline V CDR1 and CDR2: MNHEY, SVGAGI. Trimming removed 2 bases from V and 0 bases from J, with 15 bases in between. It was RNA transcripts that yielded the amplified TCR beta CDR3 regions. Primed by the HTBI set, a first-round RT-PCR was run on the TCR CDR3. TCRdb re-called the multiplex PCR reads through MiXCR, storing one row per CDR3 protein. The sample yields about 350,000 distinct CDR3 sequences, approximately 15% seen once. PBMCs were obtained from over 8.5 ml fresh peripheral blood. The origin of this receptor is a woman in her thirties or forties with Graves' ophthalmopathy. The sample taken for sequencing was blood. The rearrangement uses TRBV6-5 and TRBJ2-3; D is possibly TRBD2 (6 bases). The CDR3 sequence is CASSYGGTQTSTDTQYF. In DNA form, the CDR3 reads TGTGCCAGCAGTTACGGGGGGACGCAAACTAGCACAGATACGCAGTATTTT.